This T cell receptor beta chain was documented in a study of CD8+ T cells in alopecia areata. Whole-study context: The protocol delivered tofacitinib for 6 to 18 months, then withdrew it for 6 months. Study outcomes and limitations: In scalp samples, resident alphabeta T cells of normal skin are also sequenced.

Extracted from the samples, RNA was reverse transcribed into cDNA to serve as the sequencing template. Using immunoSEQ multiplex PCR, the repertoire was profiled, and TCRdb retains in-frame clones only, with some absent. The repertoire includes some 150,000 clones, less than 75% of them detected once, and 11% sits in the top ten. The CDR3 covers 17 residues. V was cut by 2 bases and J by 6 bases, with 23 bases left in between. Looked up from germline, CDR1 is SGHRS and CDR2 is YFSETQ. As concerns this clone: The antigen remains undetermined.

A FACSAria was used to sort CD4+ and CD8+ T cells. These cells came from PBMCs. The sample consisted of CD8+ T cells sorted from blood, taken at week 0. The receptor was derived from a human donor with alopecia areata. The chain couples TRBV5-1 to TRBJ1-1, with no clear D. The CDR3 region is CASSLEAVRVVGAEAFF. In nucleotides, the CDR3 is TGCGCCAGCAGCTTAGAAGCGGTTAGGGTGGTTGGGGCTGAAGCTTTCTTT.